This entry lists 30 T cell receptor beta chains sequenced from one sample in a study of blood T cell repertoires in COVID-19. The repertoire was sequenced with immunoSEQ multiplex PCR; TCRdb's copy has only in-frame clones and lacks some. The sample has roughly 250,000 clones, roughly 84% seen once. The sample comprised peripheral blood. The receptors originated from a woman in her thirties or forties who had recovered from COVID-19.

The V gene is TRBV9, the J gene TRBJ2-3, with TRBD2 matching over 12 bases. Germline V gene lookup returns CDR1 SGDLS and CDR2 YYNGEE. The V and J ends lost 3 bases and 0 bases, in that order; junction bases with no gene match: 8. The CDR3 totals 18 residues. In nucleotides, the CDR3 is TGTGCCAGCAGCGCGCTAGCGGGAGGGCTTACTAGCACAGATACGCAGTATTTT. Its protein product is CASSALAGGLTSTDTQYF.

V and J are TRBV6-1 and TRBJ2-7; TRBD1 agrees at 7 bases. Germline CDR1 is MNHNS and CDR2 is SASEGT. This CDR3 is 14 amino acids long. V shed 2 bases and J 4 bases; nucleotides not matched to a gene: 5. CDR3 sequence reads: CASSEKNRGYEQYF. In nucleotides, the CDR3 is TGTGCCAGCAGTGAAAAGAACAGGGGATACGAGCAGTACTTC.

This rearrangement joins TRBV7-9 to TRBJ2-7; 9 bases fit TRBD1. The CDR3 is 15 amino acids. Trimming took 7 bases from V and 2 from J; bases not matched to a gene: 9. CDR1 SEHNR and CDR2 FQNEAQ come from the germline V gene (reference sequence). The CDR3 reads CASTLGRDRAYEQYF. The CDR3 DNA sequence: TGTGCCAGCACTCTTGGGCGGGACAGGGCCTACGAGCAGTACTTC.

This clone was observed once. This rearrangement joins TRBV15 to TRBJ2-1; TRBD2 matches at 10 bases. Germline V gives CDR1 LNHNV, CDR2 YYDKDF (reference sequence). This CDR3 spans 18 amino acids. With 3 bases clipped from V and 7 bases from J, the junction kept 15 bases outside the gene matches. CDR3 nucleotide sequence: TGTGCCACCAGCAGCCTCCTACCGATAGCGGGGGGCGGGAATGAGCAGTTCTTC. Protein: CATSSLLPIAGGGNEQFF.

The V call is TRBV24-1, the J call TRBJ2-7; the D gene is possibly TRBD2 (6 bases). The CDR3 length is 13 residues. Germline CDR1 KGHDR, CDR2 SFDVKD. Trimming stripped 3 bases from V and 1 base from J, with 6 bases between. CDR3 nucleotides: TGTGCCACCAGTGATCGGGAGTCCTACGAGCAGTACTTC. Encoded protein: CATSDRESYEQYF.

The CDR3 spells CASSQTGDNSPLHF. The CDR3, as DNA: TGTGCCAGCAGTCAGACAGGGGACAATTCACCCCTCCACTTT. The V gene is TRBV6-5, the J gene TRBJ1-6; 8 bases fit TRBD1. The CDR3 is 14 residues long. CDR1 MNHEY and CDR2 SVGAGI come from the germline V gene. The V segment lost 5 bases and the J segment 7 bases; nucleotides outside the gene matches: 4.

The chain employs TRBV19 and TRBJ2-4, with D possibly TRBD2 on 6 matching bases. The V end lost 5 bases, the J end lost 8 bases, and 16 bases lay between the germline ends. The CDR3 is made up of 14 amino acids. Germline values: CDR1 LNHDA, CDR2 SQIVND (reference sequence). The CDR3 here is CASSEGLSPDIQYF. In DNA form, the CDR3 reads TGTGCCAGTAGTGAAGGACTATCCCCTGACATTCAGTACTTC.

The chain couples TRBV4-2 to TRBJ2-5; tentatively, D is TRBD2 (6 bases). The CDR3 totals 17 residues. Germline V lookup: CDR1 LGHNA, CDR2 YNFKEQ. V lost 1 base and J 5 bases, leaving 20 bases between the germline ends. CDR3 region: CASSQGVTLAVRETQYF. CDR3 in DNA: TGTGCCAGCAGCCAAGGGGTTACACTAGCAGTCCGGGAGACCCAGTACTTC.

A word on this clone: The junction differs from germline at one of its ends, possibly a read error. The rearrangement uses TRBV7-2 and TRBJ2-5; 9 nucleotides align to TRBD2. The length of the CDR3 is 14 residues. Per the germline V gene, CDR1 is SGHTA and CDR2 is FQGNSA. Here the CDR3 reads CASSLAGAQGTQYF. The CDR3 DNA follows: TGTGCCAGCAGTTTAGCGGGGGCGCAAGGGACCCAGTACTTC.

The V gene is TRBV19, the J gene TRBJ2-6, with D uncertain. The CDR3 totals 15 residues. V lost 3 bases to trimming and J lost 4 bases, with 10 bases between them. The V gene's germline CDR1 is LNHDA and CDR2 SQIVND (reference sequence). CDR3 sequence: CASSIDARGANVLTF. The CDR3 DNA sequence: TGTGCCAGTAGTATTGATGCGAGGGGGGCCAACGTCCTGACTTTC. Combining the CDR3 with reference TRBV19 and TRBJ2-6 gives the whole variable domain DGGITQSPKYLFRKEGQNVTLSCEQNLNHDAMYWYRQDPGQGLRLIYYSQIVNDFQKGDIAEGYSVSREKKESFPLTVTSAQKNPTAFYLCASSIDARGANVLTFGAGSRLTVL.

V usage is TRBV18 and J usage is TRBJ2-5; D is unresolved. CDR3 length equals 11 residues. Germline loops: CDR1 KGHSH, CDR2 LQKENI. V gave up 2 bases and J gave up 5 bases, with 3 bases separating them. The CDR3 loop is CASSPAETQYF. CDR3 DNA: TGTGCCAGCTCACCAGCGGAGACCCAGTACTTC.

CDR3 protein: CATIPGQRYEQYF. As DNA, the CDR3 is TGTGCCACTATCCCGGGACAGCGGTACGAGCAGTACTTC. This sequence joins TRBV28 and TRBJ2-7; 7 bases agree with TRBD1. J gave up 4 bases and V 10 bases, and 10 bases lay outside the gene matches. Per the germline V gene, CDR1 is MDHEN and CDR2 is SYDVKM. The CDR3 covers 13 residues.

V usage is TRBV6-2 or TRBV6-3 and J usage is TRBJ2-4; TRBD2 aligns across 13 bases. Germline-derived CDR1 and CDR2 are MNHEY and SVGEGT. The CDR3 runs to 16 residues. The V gene end was trimmed by 4 bases and the J gene end by 5 bases; junction bases not matched to a gene: 5. DNA of the CDR3: TGTGCCAGCAGTTGGACTAGCGGGAGATCGGAAAACATTCAGTACTTC. Translating gives CASSWTSGRSENIQYF.

This clone was found a few times. The CDR3 nucleotides read TGTGCCAGCAGCCAAGAATCCGGGACAGGGGATGAAAAACTGTTTTTT. This gives the protein CASSQESGTGDEKLFF. The chain couples TRBV4-2 to TRBJ1-4; 10 bases align to TRBD1. Trimming took 0 bases from V and 6 from J; bases not matched to a gene: 4. From germline, CDR1 is LGHNA and CDR2 YNFKEQ. This CDR3 has 16 amino acids.

This sequence joins TRBV2 and TRBJ2-2, with D maybe TRBD2 (6 bases). CDR1 is SNHLY, CDR2 FYNNEI, per germline. The CDR3 runs 14 residues. Trimming pared 4 bases from V and 3 bases from J, leaving 9 bases between. CDR3 sequence (DNA): TGTGCCAGCAGTGGGGACTCCCACACCGGGGAGCTGTTTTTT. Amino acid sequence: CASSGDSHTGELFF.

The chain links TRBV9 to TRBJ2-3; 7 positions agree with TRBD2. After removal of 3 bases from V and 6 bases from J, the junction contained 10 bases not matched to a gene. The germline V gene has CDR1 SGDLS and CDR2 YYNGEE. This CDR3 region has 15 residues. The CDR3 coding sequence is TGTGCCAGCAGCGGACACGACGGCGGGGGTGATACGCAGTATTTT. Translated, it gives CASSGHDGGGDTQYF.

In DNA, the CDR3 is TGCGCCAGCAGCGCTTCCGAGGGTGGCACTGAAGCTTTCTTT. This translates into CASSASEGGTEAFF. The genes are TRBV5-1 and TRBJ1-1; D uncertain. Germline-derived CDR1 and CDR2 are SGHRS and YFSETQ. Deletions cut 4 bases from V and 4 bases from J, with 14 bases between. This CDR3 comprises 14 residues.

The V call is TRBV19, the J call TRBJ1-2, with 7 bases fitting TRBD1. Trimming removed 5 bases from V and 5 bases from J; junction bases left unmatched: 5. The V gene's germline CDR1 is LNHDA and CDR2 SQIVND (reference sequence). This CDR3 has 13 residues. The CDR3 DNA reads TGTGCCAGTAGTCCGAGGACAGGTTATGGCTACACCTTC. Amino acid sequence: CASSPRTGYGYTF.

The chain has TRBV6-5 and TRBJ2-1; TRBD2 matches 14 bases. The CDR3 length is 15 residues. Looked up from germline, CDR1 is MNHEY and CDR2 is SVGAGI. V was pared by 6 bases and J by 10 bases, with 8 bases of the junction left unmatched. For the CDR3, the DNA is TGTGCCAGCAGGTATGCGGGACTAGCGGGAGACGAGCAGTTCTTC. Translated: CASRYAGLAGDEQFF.

The chain carries TRBV4-3 and TRBJ2-1; the match to TRBD2 covers 9 bases. Germline V gene sequence: CDR1 LGHNA, CDR2 YSLEER. The CDR3 length is 15 residues. The J segment lost 10 bases and the V segment lost 1 base, leaving 8 bases of the junction unmatched. CDR3 coding DNA: TGCGCCAGCAGCCAAGGCGGGGCGGGAGGGCACGAGCAGTTCTTC. Translated: CASSQGGAGGHEQFF.

The rearrangement uses TRBV9 and TRBJ1-5; no clear D. There are 15 residues in the CDR3. Germline values: CDR1 SGDLS, CDR2 YYNGEE. V lost 1 base and J 2 bases, leaving 10 bases between the germline ends. The CDR3 loop is CASSVRGDGNQPQHF. The CDR3 bases are TGTGCCAGCAGCGTACGAGGTGACGGCAATCAGCCCCAGCATTTT.

The chain combines TRBV28 with TRBJ1-5; no firm D call. V gave up 3 bases and J gave up 6 bases, with 9 bases separating them. In germline, CDR1 is MDHEN, CDR2 SYDVKM. This CDR3 is 13 amino acids long. The CDR3 sequence: CASSFLLFQPQHF. CDR3 in DNA: TGTGCCAGCAGTTTTCTACTTTTTCAGCCCCAGCATTTT. The full variable domain, completed using reference TRBV28 and TRBJ1-5, is DVKVTQSSRYLVKRTGEKVFLECVQDMDHENMFWYRQDPGLGLRLIYFSYDVKMKEKGDIPEGYSVSREKKERFSLILESASTNQTSMYLCASSFLLFQPQHFGDGTRLSIL.

The V gene is TRBV3-1 (or the pseudogene TRBV3-2), the J gene TRBJ2-7; D unresolved. V lost 0 bases and J 1 base, leaving 13 bases between the germline ends. The V gene's germline CDR1 is LGHDT and CDR2 YNNKEL (reference sequence). The CDR3 has 16 amino acids. The CDR3 sequence is CASSQEFGTASYEQYF. In nucleotides, the CDR3 is TGTGCCAGCAGCCAAGAATTTGGAACAGCTTCCTACGAGCAGTACTTC.

The chain carries TRBV7-3 and TRBJ2-3; perhaps TRBD2 as D (7 bases). V gave up 5 bases and J gave up 5 bases, with 20 bases separating them. Germline CDR1 SGHTA, CDR2 FQGTGA. The CDR3 sequence is 16 residues long. DNA of the CDR3: TGTGCCAGCAGCAAAAACGAGGGGGGGCGGTTAGATACGCAGTATTTT. Translation: CASSKNEGGRLDTQYF.

This CDR3 is CASSVDLQINSPLHF. The CDR3 bases are TGTGCCAGCAGCGTAGATCTACAGATCAATTCACCCCTCCACTTT. V and J are TRBV9 and TRBJ1-6, with D unclear. CDR3 size: 15 residues. With 0 bases removed from V and 7 bases from J, the gap between germline ends came to 11 bases. Germline-derived CDR1 and CDR2 are SGDLS and YYNGEE.

V and J are TRBV2 and TRBJ1-1; D is uncertain. The V gene's germline CDR1 is SNHLY and CDR2 FYNNEI. The CDR3 sequence is 11 residues long. The V end lost 6 bases, the J end lost 4 bases, and 6 bases lay between the germline ends. The CDR3 region is CASSGSTEAFF. CDR3 bases: TGTGCCAGCAGCGGTTCCACTGAAGCTTTCTTT.

This clone was picked up a small number of times. The J gene is TRBJ2-5, the V gene TRBV7-3; D ambiguous. This CDR3 contains 15 residues. The V end lost 2 bases, the J end lost 3 bases, and 13 bases lay between the germline ends. Germline V gene sequence: CDR1 SGHTA, CDR2 FQGTGA. This CDR3 is CASSLADSGEETQYF. DNA for the CDR3: TGTGCCAGCAGCTTAGCAGACTCGGGTGAAGAGACCCAGTACTTC. Looking up the rest from reference TRBV7-3 and TRBJ2-5 gives the full variable domain: GAGVSQTPSNKVTEKGKYVELRCDPISGHTALYWYRQSLGQGPEFLIYFQGTGAADDSGLPNDRFFAVRPEGSVSTLKIQRTERGDSAVYLCASSLADSGEETQYFGPGTRLLVL.

This sequence joins TRBV4-3 and TRBJ1-3; 9 nucleotides match TRBD1. Germline V gives CDR1 LGHNA, CDR2 YSLEER. Trimming took 4 bases from V and 1 from J; bases not matched to a gene: 11. This CDR3 region has 18 residues. The CDR3 nucleotides read TGCGCCAGCAGCCTGGAATACTTGGGGACAGGGTCTGGAAACACCATATATTTT. Encoded protein: CASSLEYLGTGSGNTIYF.

The chain carries TRBV2 and TRBJ2-7, with D possibly being TRBD1 (6 bases). Trimming left V 2 bases short and J 1 base short, with 18 bases between. This CDR3 is built from 17 residues. CDR1 and CDR2 from the germline V gene are SNHLY and FYNNEI. DNA for the CDR3: TGTGCCAGCAGTGAAAGATGGACAGCCCTAGGGTCCTACGAGCAGTACTTC. Translated: CASSERWTALGSYEQYF.

This clone was detected once. The chain employs TRBV19 and TRBJ2-1; 8 bases map to TRBD1. The CDR3 length is 15 residues. V trimming: 1 base; J trimming: 5 bases; junction bases outside the gene matches: 4. CDR1 is LNHDA and CDR2 is SQIVND in the germline V gene (reference sequence). The CDR3 here is CASSIGTGRHNEQFF. DNA of the CDR3: TGTGCCAGTAGTATAGGGACAGGGAGGCACAATGAGCAGTTCTTC.